What follows is one TCR beta chain and its context. Its antigen remains undetermined. No per-base quality is available; no much larger clone lies one base away. The record originates from a study of T-cell memory formation after mild COVID-19 (dated by TCRdb to the early 2020s). In the study overall: Most TCR sequence clusters were specific to one of the two donors. T-cell clones expanding and contracting after mild COVID-19 in two donors were tracked by longitudinal TCRalpha and TCRbeta repertoire sequencing. Two young, previously healthy adult volunteers made up the cohort, one male and one female. Points the paper makes about the study in general: The second-wave clones that peaked on day 37 were not confirmed to be SARS-CoV-2 specific. Only a couple of mild cases were covered by the study, and larger cohorts that include severe cases with pre-infection samples were considered necessary. Contracting CD4+ clones appeared mostly in the CM and EM memory subsets, whereas CD8+ clones were enriched in EMRA. Balanced CD4/CD8 phenotypes were observed for clones contracting from day 15 to 85, whereas a bias towards CD4+ was observed for a second wave of clones expanding from day 15 to 37. Some responding clones were detected in pre-infection memory, which suggested that pre-existing cross-reactive memory T cells had joined the SARS-CoV-2 response.

The sequencer listed for this sample is Illumina NovaSeq 6000. Using 5'RACE with constant-segment primers, TCRalpha and TCRbeta cDNA libraries were constructed, with sample barcodes and unique molecular identifiers added in the process. Trizol reagent was used to extract RNA from every sample. The libraries were amplified in two PCR steps, and the second step added a second sample barcode and Illumina TruSeq adapters. Sequencing of libraries was performed on an Illumina NovaSeq with 2 x 150 bp paired-end reads. The source study handled its data this way. Reads were demultiplexed and collapsed into UMI-guided consensus sequences with migec v1.2.7. Using mixcr v2.1.11, UMI consensuses were aligned to TRA and TRB V and J templates and then assembled into clonotypes. Clonotypes were classified as expanded or contracted when called significant by both edgeR and NoisET, with noise models trained on biological replicates. For edgeR calls, the cutoffs were a false discovery rate-adjusted p below 0.01 and a log2 fold-change threshold of 1. PCA with hierarchical clustering of max-normalized trajectories of the 1000 most abundant clonotypes was used as exploratory dynamics analysis. Separately sequenced CD4+ and CD8+ repertoires were used to assign the CD4 or CD8 phenotype of responding clones. The public reads were quality trimmed at Q25 with fastp and then assembled into clones with MiXCR by TCRdb, keeping productive beta chains. Each entry is one CDR3 protein sequence, shown with its most common DNA and genes. None of the V and J calls come from the authors' own analysis; TCRdb made them. The sample yields hundreds of thousands of distinct CDR3 sequences; about 23% were counted once. The ten largest clones take up 9.5% to 15% of the sample.

V trim: 6 bases; J trim: 3 bases; unmatched bases: 6. In the germline V gene, CDR1 corresponds to SQVTM and CDR2 to ANQGSEA. The cysteine opens and the phenylalanine closes a CDR3 of 13 amino acids. Just the 39-base CDR3 DNA is kept, in frame starting at base 1. Ficoll-Paque density gradient centrifugation was the method used to isolate PBMCs. This receptor was taken from an adult woman who had mild COVID-19 (a few samples of this study predate the infection). The sample titles of this study are shuffled in the database, so cell type and time point are left out; the donor was told from shared clones. The rearrangement joined TRBV29-1 to TRBJ2-5, with 8 central nucleotides matching TRBD1. The sequenced sample consisted of PBMCs or a T cell subset sorted from them (not recorded which). In nucleotides, the sequence is TGCAGCGTGAGTAAACAGGGGGAAGAGACCCAGTACTTC. Protein translation: CSVSKQGEETQYF.